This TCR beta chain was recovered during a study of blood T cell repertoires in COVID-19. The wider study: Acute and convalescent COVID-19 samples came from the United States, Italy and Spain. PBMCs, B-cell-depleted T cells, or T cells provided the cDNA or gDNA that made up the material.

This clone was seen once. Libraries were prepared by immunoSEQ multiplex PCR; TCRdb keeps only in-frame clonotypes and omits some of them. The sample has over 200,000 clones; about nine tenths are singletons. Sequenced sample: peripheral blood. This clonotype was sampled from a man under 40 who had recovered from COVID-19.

CDR3 sequence: CASSPRLAAGELFF. The CDR3 DNA reads as TGTGCCAGTAGCCCACGACTAGCCGCCGGGGAGCTGTTTTTT. This sequence joins TRBV19 and TRBJ2-2; 7 bases line up with TRBD2. CDR3 size: 14 residues. CDR1 LNHDA and CDR2 SQIVND come from the germline V gene (reference sequence). The J segment lost 6 bases and the V segment lost 6 bases, leaving 7 bases of the junction unmatched.